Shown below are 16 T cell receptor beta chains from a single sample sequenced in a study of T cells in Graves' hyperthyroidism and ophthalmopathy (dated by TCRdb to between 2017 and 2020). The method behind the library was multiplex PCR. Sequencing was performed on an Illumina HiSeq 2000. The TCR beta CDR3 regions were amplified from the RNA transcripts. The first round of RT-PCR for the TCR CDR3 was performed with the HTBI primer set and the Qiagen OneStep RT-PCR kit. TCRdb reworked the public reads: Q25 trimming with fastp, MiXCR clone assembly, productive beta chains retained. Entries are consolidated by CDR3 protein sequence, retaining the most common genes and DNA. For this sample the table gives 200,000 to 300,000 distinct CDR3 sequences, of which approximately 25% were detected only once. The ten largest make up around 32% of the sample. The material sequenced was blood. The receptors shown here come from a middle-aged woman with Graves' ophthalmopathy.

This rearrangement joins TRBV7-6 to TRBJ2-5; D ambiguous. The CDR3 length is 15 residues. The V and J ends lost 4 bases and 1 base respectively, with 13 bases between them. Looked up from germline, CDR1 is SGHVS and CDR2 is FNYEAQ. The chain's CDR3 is CASSWSLGSQETQYF. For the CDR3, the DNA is TGTGCCAGCAGCTGGAGCCTCGGCAGCCAAGAGACCCAGTACTTC. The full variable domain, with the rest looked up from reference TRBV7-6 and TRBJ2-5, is GAGVSQSPRYKVTKRGQDVALRCDPISGHVSLYWYRQALGQGPEFLTYFNYEAQQDKSGLPNDRFSAERPEGSISTLTIQRTEQRDSAMYRCASSWSLGSQETQYFGPGTRLLVL.

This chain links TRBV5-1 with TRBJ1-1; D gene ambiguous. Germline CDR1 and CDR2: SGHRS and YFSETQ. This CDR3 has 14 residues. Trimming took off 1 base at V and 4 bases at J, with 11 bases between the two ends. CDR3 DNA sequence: TGCGCCAGCAGCTTGAGGGTAGGCGGCACTGAAGCTTTCTTT. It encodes CASSLRVGGTEAFF.

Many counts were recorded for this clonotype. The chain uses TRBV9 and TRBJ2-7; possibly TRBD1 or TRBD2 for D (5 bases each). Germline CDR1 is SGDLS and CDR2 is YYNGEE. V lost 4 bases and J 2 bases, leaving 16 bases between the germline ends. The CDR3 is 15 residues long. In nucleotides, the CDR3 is TGTGCCAGCAGCTCGGGACCTGTTCAAACCTACGAGCAGTACTTC. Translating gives CASSSGPVQTYEQYF.

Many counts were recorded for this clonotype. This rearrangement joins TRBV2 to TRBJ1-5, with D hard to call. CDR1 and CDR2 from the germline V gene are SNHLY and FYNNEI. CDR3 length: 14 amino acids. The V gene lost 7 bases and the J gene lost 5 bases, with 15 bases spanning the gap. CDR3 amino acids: CASTPFGVDQPQHF. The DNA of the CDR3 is TGTGCCAGCACCCCTTTCGGAGTCGATCAGCCCCAGCATTTT.

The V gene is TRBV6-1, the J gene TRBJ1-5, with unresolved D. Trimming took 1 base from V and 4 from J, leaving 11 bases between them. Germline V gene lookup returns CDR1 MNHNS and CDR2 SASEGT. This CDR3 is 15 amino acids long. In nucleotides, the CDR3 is TGTGCCAGCAGTGAAGGGCACAAGATAAATCAGCCCCAGCATTTT. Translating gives CASSEGHKINQPQHF.

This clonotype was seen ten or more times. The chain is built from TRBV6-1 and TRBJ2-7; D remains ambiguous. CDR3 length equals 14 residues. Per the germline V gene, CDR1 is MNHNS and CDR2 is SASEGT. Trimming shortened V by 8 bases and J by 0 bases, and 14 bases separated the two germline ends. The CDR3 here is CASCLRPGSYEQYF. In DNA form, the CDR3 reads TGTGCCAGCTGCCTCAGGCCGGGCTCCTACGAGCAGTACTTC.

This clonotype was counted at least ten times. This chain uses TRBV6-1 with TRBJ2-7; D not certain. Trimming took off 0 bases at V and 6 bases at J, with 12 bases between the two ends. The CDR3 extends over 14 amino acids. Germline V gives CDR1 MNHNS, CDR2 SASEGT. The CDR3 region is CASSEAVRTGEQYF. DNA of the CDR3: TGTGCCAGCAGTGAAGCGGTTCGTACGGGCGAGCAGTACTTC.

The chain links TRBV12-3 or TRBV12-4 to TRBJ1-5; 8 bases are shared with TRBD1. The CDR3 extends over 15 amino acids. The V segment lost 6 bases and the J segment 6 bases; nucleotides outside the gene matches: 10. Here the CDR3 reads CASSLAGGRFQPQHF. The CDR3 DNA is TGTGCCAGCAGCCTAGCAGGGGGCAGGTTTCAGCCCCAGCATTTT.

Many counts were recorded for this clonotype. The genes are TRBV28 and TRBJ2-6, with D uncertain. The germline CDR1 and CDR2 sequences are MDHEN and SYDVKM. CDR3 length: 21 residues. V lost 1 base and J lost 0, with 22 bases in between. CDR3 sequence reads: CASSLLGYQLTVTSGANVLTF. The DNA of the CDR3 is TGTGCCAGCAGTTTATTGGGATACCAATTAACAGTAACCTCTGGGGCCAACGTCCTGACTTTC.

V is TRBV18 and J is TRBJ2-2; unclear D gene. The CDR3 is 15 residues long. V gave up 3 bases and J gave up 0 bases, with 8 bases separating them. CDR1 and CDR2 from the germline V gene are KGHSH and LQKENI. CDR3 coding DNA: TGTGCCAGCTCACCGGAGAAAGCGAACACCGGGGAGCTGTTTTTT. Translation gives CASSPEKANTGELFF.

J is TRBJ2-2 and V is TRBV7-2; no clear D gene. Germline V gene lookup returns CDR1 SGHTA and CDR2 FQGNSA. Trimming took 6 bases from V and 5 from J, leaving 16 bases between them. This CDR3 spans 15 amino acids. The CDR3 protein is CASSLSTQGTGELFF. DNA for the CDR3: TGTGCCAGCAGTTTATCGACCCAAGGGACCGGGGAGCTGTTTTTT.

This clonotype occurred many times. This CDR3 reads CASSGTQGNNQPQHF. The CDR3 region has the DNA TGCGCCAGCAGTGGGACACAGGGGAACAATCAGCCCCAGCATTTT. The chain uses TRBV4-1 and TRBJ1-5, with 7 bases identical to TRBD1. Per germline, CDR1 MGHRA and CDR2 YSYEKL. V trimming: 6 bases; J trimming: 3 bases; junction bases outside the gene matches: 8. The CDR3 runs 15 residues.

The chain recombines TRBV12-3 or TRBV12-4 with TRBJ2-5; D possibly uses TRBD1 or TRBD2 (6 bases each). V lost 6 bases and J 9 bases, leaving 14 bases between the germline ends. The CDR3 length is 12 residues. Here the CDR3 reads CASSSGGGSQYF. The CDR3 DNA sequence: TGTGCCAGCAGCTCCGGAGGGGGTTCCCAGTACTTC.

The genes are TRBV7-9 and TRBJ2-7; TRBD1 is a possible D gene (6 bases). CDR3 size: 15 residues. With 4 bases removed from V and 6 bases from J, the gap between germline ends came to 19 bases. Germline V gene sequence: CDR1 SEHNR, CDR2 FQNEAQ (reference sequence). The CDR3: CASSSIYTGFFEQYF. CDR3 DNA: TGTGCCAGCAGCTCAATATATACAGGGTTTTTCGAGCAGTACTTC. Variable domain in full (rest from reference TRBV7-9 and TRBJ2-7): DTGVSQNPRHKITKRGQNVTFRCDPISEHNRLYWYRQTLGQGPEFLTYFQNEAQLEKSRLLSDRFSAERPKGSFSTLEIQRTEQGDSAMYLCASSSIYTGFFEQYFGPGTRLTVT.

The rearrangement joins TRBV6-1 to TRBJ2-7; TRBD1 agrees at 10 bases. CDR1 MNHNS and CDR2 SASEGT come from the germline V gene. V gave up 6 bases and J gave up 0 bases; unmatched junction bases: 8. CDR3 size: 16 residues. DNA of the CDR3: TGTGCCAGCAGAACATCGGGACAGGGGAGCTCCTACGAGCAGTACTTC. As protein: CASRTSGQGSSYEQYF.

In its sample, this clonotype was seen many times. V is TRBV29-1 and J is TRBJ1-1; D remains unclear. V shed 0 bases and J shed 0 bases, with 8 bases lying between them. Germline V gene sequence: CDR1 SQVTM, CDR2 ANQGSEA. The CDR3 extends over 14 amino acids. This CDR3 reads CSVEENTMNTEAFF. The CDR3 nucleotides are TGCAGCGTTGAAGAGAACACCATGAACACTGAAGCTTTCTTT.